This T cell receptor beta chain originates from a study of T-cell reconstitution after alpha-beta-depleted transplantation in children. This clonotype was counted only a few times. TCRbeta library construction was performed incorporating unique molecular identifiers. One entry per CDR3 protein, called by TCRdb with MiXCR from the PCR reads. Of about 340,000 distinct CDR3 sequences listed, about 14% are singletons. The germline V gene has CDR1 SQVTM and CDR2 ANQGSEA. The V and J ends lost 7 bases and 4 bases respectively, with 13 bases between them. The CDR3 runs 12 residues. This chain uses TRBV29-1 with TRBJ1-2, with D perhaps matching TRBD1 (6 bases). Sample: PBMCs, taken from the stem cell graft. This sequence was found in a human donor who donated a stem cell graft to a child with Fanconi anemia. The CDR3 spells CSARTAGYGYTF. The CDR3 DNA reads TGCAGCGCCAGGACAGCAGGCTATGGCTACACCTTC.